The 19 T cell receptor beta chains in this list originate from one sample, sequenced in a study of T-cell reconstitution after alpha-beta-depleted transplantation in children. The TCRbeta library incorporated unique molecular identifiers. One entry per CDR3 protein results from TCRdb running MiXCR on the PCR reads. The profile covers about 610,000 distinct CDR3 sequences, with 8% to 11% appearing a single time and roughly 3.9% taken by the ten largest. The sample in question was PBMCs from the stem cell graft donor, obtained from the stem cell graft. The receptors here all came from a human donor who donated a stem cell graft to a child with acute myeloid leukemia.

This clonotype was detected many times. The V call is TRBV27, the J call TRBJ2-7; 11 positions match TRBD1. The V gene's germline CDR1 is MNHEY and CDR2 SMNVEV (reference sequence). The ends lost 6 bases at V and 4 bases at J; junction bases unmatched: 11. This CDR3 is built from 16 residues. The CDR3 region has the DNA TGTGCCAGCAGATCTCCGATGGGACAGGGGGTATACGAGCAGTACTTC. The encoded protein is CASRSPMGQGVYEQYF.

This clonotype came up many times. CDR3 sequence reads: CSARRTSSIYEQYF. CDR3 DNA sequence: TGCAGTGCTAGGAGGACTTCATCTATCTACGAGCAGTACTTC. The chain links TRBV20-1 to TRBJ2-7, with D possibly matching TRBD2 (5 bases). Germline V gene sequence: CDR1 DFQATT, CDR2 SNEGSKA (reference sequence). The V end was cut by 3 bases, the J end by 3 bases, with 15 bases between. CDR3 length: 14 amino acids.

The V and J genes are TRBV24-1 and TRBJ2-3; 12 bases align to TRBD2. V lost 2 bases, J lost 3 bases, and 5 bases stayed unmatched. The CDR3 runs 17 residues. Germline V gene lookup returns CDR1 KGHDR and CDR2 SFDVKD. The CDR3 protein is CATSDWGLAGRTDTQYF. The CDR3 DNA sequence: TGTGCCACCAGTGATTGGGGACTAGCGGGCCGTACAGATACGCAGTATTTT.

The table lists this clonotype with a few counts. The chain joins TRBV5-1 to TRBJ2-5; 8 bases agree with TRBD2. The CDR3 is 14 residues long. Germline-derived CDR1 and CDR2 are SGHRS and YFSETQ. V dropped 0 bases and J dropped 5; count of bases not matched to a gene: 3. The CDR3, as DNA: TGCGCCAGCAGCTTGGGAGCGGGAGTGGAGACCCAGTACTTC. As protein: CASSLGAGVETQYF.

This sequence joins TRBV12-3 or TRBV12-4 and TRBJ1-1; possibly TRBD1 for D (6 bases). Trimming took off 7 bases at V and 0 bases at J, with 15 bases between the two ends. The CDR3 totals 15 residues. The CDR3 is CASTATGRMNTEAFF. In DNA form, the CDR3 reads TGTGCCAGCACCGCAACAGGGAGGATGAACACTGAAGCTTTCTTT.

The sample holds a few counts of this clonotype. The chain is built from TRBV6-1 and TRBJ2-4; 10 bases are a match to TRBD1. This CDR3 comprises 15 residues. Trimming cost V 6 bases and J 6 bases; bases outside gene matches: 8. Per the germline V gene, CDR1 is MNHNS and CDR2 is SASEGT. The DNA for the CDR3 is TGTGCCAGCAGGCCGGGACAGGGGAATTCAAACATTCAGTACTTC. Its translation: CASRPGQGNSNIQYF.

J is TRBJ2-2 and V is TRBV28; 10 positions match TRBD1. Germline CDR1 MDHEN, CDR2 SYDVKM. This CDR3 has 17 amino acids. V was pared by 2 bases and J by 4 bases, with 7 bases of the junction left unmatched. The CDR3 reads CASSLRDRGRLTGELFF. The CDR3 coding sequence is TGTGCCAGCAGTTTACGTGACAGGGGGCGCCTCACCGGGGAGCTGTTTTTT.

This clonotype appeared many times. The rearrangement links TRBV9 to TRBJ2-7; no clear D gene. Looked up from germline, CDR1 is SGDLS and CDR2 is YYNGEE. This CDR3 has 15 amino acids. V was shortened by 0 bases and J by 0 bases, with 10 bases between the two germline ends. CDR3 residues: CASSVGSASSYEQYF. CDR3 DNA sequence: TGTGCCAGCAGCGTAGGTTCGGCCAGCTCCTACGAGCAGTACTTC. Using reference TRBV9 and TRBJ2-7 for the parts outside the CDR3, the full variable domain is DSGVTQTPKHLITATGQRVTLRCSPRSGDLSVYWYQQSLDQGLQFLIQYYNGEERAKGNILERFSAQQFPDLHSELNLSSLELGDSALYFCASSVGSASSYEQYFGPGTRLTVT.

V usage is TRBV30 and J usage is TRBJ2-1; D unresolved. V gave up 6 bases and J gave up 4 bases, with 10 bases separating them. Germline V gene data show CDR1 as GTSNPN and CDR2 as SVGIG (reference sequence). This CDR3 is built from 12 residues. The chain's CDR3 is CACAEFYNEQFF. The CDR3 DNA sequence: TGTGCCTGTGCGGAGTTTTACAATGAGCAGTTCTTC.

This clonotype showed up just a few times. V gene TRBV6-1 combines with J gene TRBJ1-1; D gene uncertain. V dropped 7 bases and J dropped 11 bases, with 23 bases sitting between them. The CDR3 totals 14 residues. Germline V gene lookup returns CDR1 MNHNS and CDR2 SASEGT. The CDR3 region is CASKDLSGSPAAFF. DNA of the CDR3: TGTGCCAGCAAGGATCTCTCAGGTTCTCCGGCCGCTTTCTTT.

The table lists this clonotype with many counts. The V gene is TRBV5-6, the J gene TRBJ2-3; D is ambiguous. The V gene's germline CDR1 is SGHDT and CDR2 YYEEEE. The CDR3 is 11 amino acids. Trimming pared 3 bases from V and 3 bases from J, leaving 2 bases between. CDR3 sequence: CASSWTDTQYF. In DNA form, the CDR3 reads TGTGCCAGCAGCTGGACAGATACGCAGTATTTT.

This sequence joins TRBV11-2 and TRBJ2-1, with 7 bases matching TRBD2. Trimming cost V 0 bases and J 3 bases; bases outside gene matches: 14. The CDR3 has 19 residues. Per the germline V gene, CDR1 is SGHAT and CDR2 is FQNNGV. CDR3 residues: CASSLDNPRESGVYNEQFF. DNA of the CDR3: TGTGCCAGCAGCTTAGATAATCCAAGGGAAAGCGGGGTCTACAATGAGCAGTTCTTC.

This clonotype was found a few times. The rearrangement links TRBV2 to TRBJ2-5; 9 nucleotides agree with TRBD2. The CDR3 extends over 16 amino acids. Trimming at V came to 3 bases and at J to 5 bases, leaving 10 bases not matched to a gene. Germline assignment: CDR1 SNHLY and CDR2 FYNNEI. CDR3 coding DNA: TGTGCCAGCAGTGACTCGGCGGGAGGGCTGGCGGAGACCCAGTACTTC. Its translation: CASSDSAGGLAETQYF.

This clonotype has only one observation. CDR3 region: CASSIGGRGTGELFF. Here the CDR3 DNA reads TGTGCCAGTAGTATTGGGGGAAGGGGCACCGGGGAGCTGTTTTTT. The V call is TRBV19, the J call TRBJ2-2; either TRBD1 or TRBD2 may fit D (5 bases each). CDR1 and CDR2 (germline): LNHDA, SQIVND (reference sequence). CDR3 length: 15 amino acids. V was shortened by 3 bases and J by 4 bases, with 12 bases between the two germline ends.

There are a few counts of this clonotype. The rearrangement uses TRBV20-1 and TRBJ2-1; either TRBD1 or TRBD2 may fit D (5 bases each). The CDR3 contains 12 residues. Germline CDR1 and CDR2: DFQATT and SNEGSKA (reference sequence). Trimming left V 5 bases short and J 8 bases short, with 13 bases between. In DNA, the CDR3 is TGCAGTGCTGGGGGAGCAGTCGATGAGCAGTTCTTC. This gives the protein CSAGGAVDEQFF.

The sample holds a few counts of this clonotype. The chain recombines TRBV20-1 with TRBJ1-1; D is possibly TRBD1 (5 bases). CDR1 and CDR2 from the germline V gene are DFQATT and SNEGSKA (reference sequence). The CDR3 is 13 amino acids. The germline V and J ends were trimmed by 3 bases and 4 bases, with 12 bases remaining between them. DNA for the CDR3: TGCAGTGCTAGTGCCAGGGCGCTCACTGAAGCTTTCTTT. Residues: CSASARALTEAFF.

This clonotype was seen many times. The chain employs TRBV20-1 and TRBJ2-1; 13 bases match TRBD2. Losses at the gene ends were 6 bases for V and 6 bases for J; bases not matched to a gene: 11. This CDR3 has 16 amino acids. CDR1 and CDR2 from the germline V gene are DFQATT and SNEGSKA (reference sequence). The CDR3 sequence: CSADSRTSGSTNEQFF. CDR3 coding DNA: TGCAGTGCCGATAGCAGGACTAGCGGGAGTACCAATGAGCAGTTCTTC.

This clonotype was found many times. V is TRBV27 and J is TRBJ2-3; 9 bases are a match to TRBD2. CDR3 length equals 15 residues. Germline trimming cut 1 base from V and 4 bases from J; bases unmatched to any gene: 3. Looked up from germline, CDR1 is MNHEY and CDR2 is SMNVEV (reference sequence). CDR3 DNA sequence: TGTGCCAGCAGTTTATTCGGCGGGAGGGCAGATACGCAGTATTTT. This sequence encodes CASSLFGGRADTQYF.

This clonotype came up many times. The chain joins TRBV5-1 to TRBJ2-1; D not certain. V lost 4 bases and J 4 bases, leaving 15 bases between the germline ends. The germline V gene encodes CDR1 SGHRS and CDR2 YFSETQ. This CDR3 is 15 amino acids long. This CDR3 is CASSPGPGLYNEQFF. The DNA for the CDR3 is TGCGCCAGCAGCCCTGGCCCCGGGCTGTACAATGAGCAGTTCTTC. Looking up the rest from reference TRBV5-1 and TRBJ2-1 gives the full variable domain: KAGVTQTPRYLIKTRGQQVTLSCSPISGHRSVSWYQQTPGQGLQFLFEYFSETQRNKGNFPGRFSGRQFSNSRSEMNVSTLELGDSALYLCASSPGPGLYNEQFFGPGTRLTVL.